This T cell receptor (beta chain) was profiled in a study of blood T cell repertoires in COVID-19. As for the study in general: Researchers got acute and convalescent COVID-19 samples from the United States, Italy and Spain. In each case, the material was cDNA or gDNA derived from T cells, B-cell-depleted T cells, or PBMCs.

Original handling: Researchers report that nucleated cell counts were estimated from reference gene primer amplification. The assay was immunoSEQ multiplex PCR, and TCRdb's table has in-frame clones only and misses some. V and J calls and clone size are as listed in that table; D and trimming were resolved from the DNA. Among about 38,000 clones listed, approximately 87% were seen once. The sequence came from a man aged 50 to 59 with active or convalescent COVID-19. The sequencing sample was made of peripheral blood.

The CDR3 DNA follows: TGTGCCAGCTCGACAGGGGCTAGAGGTAGCTATGGCTACACCTTC. Residues: CASSTGARGSYGYTF. V is TRBV19 and J is TRBJ1-2; 8 bases align to TRBD1. The length of the CDR3 is 15 residues. Trimming took 9 bases from V and 4 from J; bases not matched to a gene: 13. CDR1 is LNHDA and CDR2 is SQIVND in the germline V gene (reference sequence).